This record covers a single T cell receptor (beta chain). Its target is unknown. This sample stems from a study of shared clonotypes between healthy human individuals. Study-level information: A couple of women and three men aged 18 to 49 made up the donors.

Study observations and caveats: Sharing across a few donors was seen in 4% to 6.5% of naive CD4 clonotypes.

Using immunoSEQ multiplex PCR, the repertoire was profiled, and TCRdb retains in-frame clones only, with some absent. This table has under 1,100,000 clones, 75% appearing once. Donors had no recently reported acute infections or vaccinations and were HIV-negative. All donors were Caucasian adults living in Nashville, Tennessee. The sequenced sample was memory CD4+ T cells sorted from blood. Subset denoted: CD45RA-negative fraction. The source of this sequence is a man aged 18-30 years in good health.

This CDR3 is CAWMISRGVTEAFF. In nucleotides, the CDR3 is TGTGCCTGGATGATATCCAGGGGAGTAACTGAAGCTTTCTTT. The chain couples TRBV30 to TRBJ1-1, with a tentative D call TRBD1 (6 bases). This CDR3 has 14 amino acids. V was pared by 4 bases and J by 5 bases, with 17 bases between. In germline, CDR1 is GTSNPN, CDR2 SVGIG (reference sequence).